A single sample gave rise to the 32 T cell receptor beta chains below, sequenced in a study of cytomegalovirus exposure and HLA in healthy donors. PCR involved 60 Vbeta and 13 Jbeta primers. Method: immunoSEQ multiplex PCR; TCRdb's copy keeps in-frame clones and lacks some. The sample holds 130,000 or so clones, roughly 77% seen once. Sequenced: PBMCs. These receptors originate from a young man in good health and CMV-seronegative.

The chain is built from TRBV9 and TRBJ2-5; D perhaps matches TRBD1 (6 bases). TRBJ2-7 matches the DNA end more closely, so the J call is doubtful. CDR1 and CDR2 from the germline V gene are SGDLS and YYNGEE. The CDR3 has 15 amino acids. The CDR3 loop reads CASSFGQLITYEQYF. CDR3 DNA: TGTGCCAGCAGCTTCGGACAGTTAATTACCTACGAGCAGTACTTC.

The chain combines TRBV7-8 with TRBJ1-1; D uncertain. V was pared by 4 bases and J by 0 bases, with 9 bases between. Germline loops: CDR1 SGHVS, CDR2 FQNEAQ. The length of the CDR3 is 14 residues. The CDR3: CASSSRFMNTEAFF. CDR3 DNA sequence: TGTGCCAGCAGCTCGAGGTTCATGAACACTGAAGCTTTCTTT.

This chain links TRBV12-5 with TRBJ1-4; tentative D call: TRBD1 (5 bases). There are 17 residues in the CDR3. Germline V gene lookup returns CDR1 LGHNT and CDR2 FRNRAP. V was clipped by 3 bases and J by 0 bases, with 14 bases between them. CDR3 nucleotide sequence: TGTGCTAGTGGTTTACCCCCAGGGTATTCAACTAATGAAAAACTGTTTTTT. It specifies CASGLPPGYSTNEKLFF.

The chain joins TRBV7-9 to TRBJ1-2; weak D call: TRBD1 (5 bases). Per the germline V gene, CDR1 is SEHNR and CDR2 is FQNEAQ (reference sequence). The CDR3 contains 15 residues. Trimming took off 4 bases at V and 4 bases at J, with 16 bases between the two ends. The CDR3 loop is CASSSGGGRGYGYTF. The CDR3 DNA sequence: TGTGCCAGCAGCTCCGGTGGGGGGAGAGGCTATGGCTACACCTTC.

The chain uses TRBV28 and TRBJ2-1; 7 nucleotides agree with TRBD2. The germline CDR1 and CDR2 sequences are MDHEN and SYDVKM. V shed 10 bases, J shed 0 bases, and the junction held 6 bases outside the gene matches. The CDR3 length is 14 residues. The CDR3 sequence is CATVAGDSYNEQFF. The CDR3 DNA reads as TGTGCCACCGTGGCGGGAGACTCCTACAATGAGCAGTTCTTC.

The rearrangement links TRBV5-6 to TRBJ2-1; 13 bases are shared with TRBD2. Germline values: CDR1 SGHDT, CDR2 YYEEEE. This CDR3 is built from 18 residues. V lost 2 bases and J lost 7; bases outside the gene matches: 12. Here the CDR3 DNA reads TGTGCCAGCAGCTTCAGGGGCGTTCGGACTAGCGGGAGAAATGAGCAGTTCTTC. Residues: CASSFRGVRTSGRNEQFF. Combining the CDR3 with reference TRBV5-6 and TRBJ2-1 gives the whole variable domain DAGVTQSPTHLIKTRGQQVTLRCSPKSGHDTVSWYQQALGQGPQFIFQYYEEEERQRGNFPDRFSGHQFPNYSSELNVNALLLGDSALYLCASSFRGVRTSGRNEQFFGPGTRLTVL.

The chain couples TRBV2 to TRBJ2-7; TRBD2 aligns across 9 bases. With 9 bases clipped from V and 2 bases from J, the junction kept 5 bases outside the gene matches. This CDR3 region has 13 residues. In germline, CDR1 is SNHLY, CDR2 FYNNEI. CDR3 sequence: CASQAGGPYEQYF. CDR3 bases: TGTGCCAGTCAAGCGGGGGGCCCCTACGAGCAGTACTTC.

Here the CDR3 reads CASSLQGLSYEQYF. CDR3 nucleotide sequence: TGTGCCAGCAGTTTACAGGGGCTTTCCTACGAGCAGTACTTC. The J gene is TRBJ2-7, the V gene TRBV28; weak D call: TRBD1 (6 bases). CDR1 MDHEN and CDR2 SYDVKM come from the germline V gene. CDR3 size: 14 residues. The V and J ends lost 2 bases and 1 base respectively, with 9 bases between them. Based on the CDR3 plus reference TRBV28 and TRBJ2-7, the full variable domain is DVKVTQSSRYLVKRTGEKVFLECVQDMDHENMFWYRQDPGLGLRLIYFSYDVKMKEKGDIPEGYSVSREKKERFSLILESASTNQTSMYLCASSLQGLSYEQYFGPGTRLTVT.

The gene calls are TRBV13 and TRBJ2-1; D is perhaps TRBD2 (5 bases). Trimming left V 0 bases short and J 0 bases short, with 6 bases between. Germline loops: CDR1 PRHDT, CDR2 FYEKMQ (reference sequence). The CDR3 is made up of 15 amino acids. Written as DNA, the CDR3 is TGTGCCAGCAGCTTAGGAGGGAGCTCCTACAATGAGCAGTTCTTC. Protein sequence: CASSLGGSSYNEQFF.

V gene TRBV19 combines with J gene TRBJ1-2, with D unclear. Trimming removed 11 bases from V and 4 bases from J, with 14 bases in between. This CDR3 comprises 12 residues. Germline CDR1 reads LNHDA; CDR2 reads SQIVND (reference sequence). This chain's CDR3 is CAVATGGYGYTF. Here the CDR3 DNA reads TGTGCCGTTGCAACGGGAGGCTATGGCTACACCTTC.

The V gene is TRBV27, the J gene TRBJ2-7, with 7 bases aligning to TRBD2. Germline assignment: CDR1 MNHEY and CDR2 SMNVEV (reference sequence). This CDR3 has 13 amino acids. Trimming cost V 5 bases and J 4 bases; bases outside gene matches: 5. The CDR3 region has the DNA TGTGCCAGCAGTCCTTCCGGGGGGTACGAGCAGTACTTC. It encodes CASSPSGGYEQYF.

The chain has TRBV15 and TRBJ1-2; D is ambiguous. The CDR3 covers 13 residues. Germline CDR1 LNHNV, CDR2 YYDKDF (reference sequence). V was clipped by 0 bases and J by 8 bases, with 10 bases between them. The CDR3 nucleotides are TGTGCCACCAGCAGAGATTTCTCAGGAGGCTACACCTTC. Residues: CATSRDFSGGYTF.

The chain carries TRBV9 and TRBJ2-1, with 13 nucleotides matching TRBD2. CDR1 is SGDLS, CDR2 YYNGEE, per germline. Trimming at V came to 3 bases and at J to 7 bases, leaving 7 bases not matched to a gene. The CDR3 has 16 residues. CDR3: CASSATTSGGGNEQFF. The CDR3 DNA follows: TGTGCCAGCAGCGCAACCACTAGCGGGGGGGGGAATGAGCAGTTCTTC.

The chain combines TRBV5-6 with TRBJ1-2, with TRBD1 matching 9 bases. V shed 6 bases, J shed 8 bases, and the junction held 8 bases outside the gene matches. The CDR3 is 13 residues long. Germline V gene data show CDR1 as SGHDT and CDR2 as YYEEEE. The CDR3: CASKPHRGLGYTF. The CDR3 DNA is TGTGCCAGCAAGCCTCACAGGGGGCTCGGCTACACCTTC.

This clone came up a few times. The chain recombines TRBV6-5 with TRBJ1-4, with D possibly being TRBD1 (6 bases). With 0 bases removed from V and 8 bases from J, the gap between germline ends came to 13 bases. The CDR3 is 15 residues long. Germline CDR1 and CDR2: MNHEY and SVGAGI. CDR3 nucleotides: TGTGCCAGCAGTTACTCGTTACAGGGTACCGAAAAACTGTTTTTT. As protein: CASSYSLQGTEKLFF.

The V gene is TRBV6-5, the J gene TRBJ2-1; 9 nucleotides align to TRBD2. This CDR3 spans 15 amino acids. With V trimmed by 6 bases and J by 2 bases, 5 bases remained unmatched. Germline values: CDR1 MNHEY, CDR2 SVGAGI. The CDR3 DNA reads TGTGCCAGCAGGCCTAGCGGGGACCCCTACAATGAGCAGTTCTTC. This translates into CASRPSGDPYNEQFF.

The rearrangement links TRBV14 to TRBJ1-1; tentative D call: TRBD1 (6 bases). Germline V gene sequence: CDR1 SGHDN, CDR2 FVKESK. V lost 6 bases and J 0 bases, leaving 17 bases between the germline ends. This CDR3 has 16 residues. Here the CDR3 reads CASSPFTGTLNTEAFF. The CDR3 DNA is TGTGCCAGCAGTCCGTTCACCGGGACACTGAACACTGAAGCTTTCTTT.

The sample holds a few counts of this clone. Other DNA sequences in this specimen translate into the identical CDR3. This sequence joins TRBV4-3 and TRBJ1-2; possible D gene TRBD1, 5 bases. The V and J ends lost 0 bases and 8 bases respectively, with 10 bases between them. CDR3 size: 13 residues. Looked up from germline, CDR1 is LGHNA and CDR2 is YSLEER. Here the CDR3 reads CASSQDRVGGYTF. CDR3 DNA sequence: TGCGCCAGCAGCCAAGACAGGGTTGGCGGCTACACCTTC.

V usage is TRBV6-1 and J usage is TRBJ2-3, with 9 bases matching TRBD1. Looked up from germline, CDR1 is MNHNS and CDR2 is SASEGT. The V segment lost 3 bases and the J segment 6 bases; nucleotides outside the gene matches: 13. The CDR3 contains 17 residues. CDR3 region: CASSDPRGQGNEDTQYF. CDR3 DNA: TGTGCCAGCAGTGATCCCAGGGGACAGGGAAATGAGGATACGCAGTATTTT.

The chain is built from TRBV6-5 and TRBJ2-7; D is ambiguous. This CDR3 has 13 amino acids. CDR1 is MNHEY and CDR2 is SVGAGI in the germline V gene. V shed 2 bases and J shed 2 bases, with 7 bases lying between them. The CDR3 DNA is TGTGCCAGCAGTTACGGGCAGCCCTACGAGCAGTACTTC. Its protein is CASSYGQPYEQYF.

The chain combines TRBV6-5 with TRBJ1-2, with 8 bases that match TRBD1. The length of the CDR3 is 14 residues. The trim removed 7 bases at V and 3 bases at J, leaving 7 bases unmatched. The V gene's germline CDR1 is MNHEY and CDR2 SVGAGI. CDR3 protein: CASNRQGKDYGYTF. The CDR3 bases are TGTGCCAGCAATAGACAGGGGAAGGACTATGGCTACACCTTC.

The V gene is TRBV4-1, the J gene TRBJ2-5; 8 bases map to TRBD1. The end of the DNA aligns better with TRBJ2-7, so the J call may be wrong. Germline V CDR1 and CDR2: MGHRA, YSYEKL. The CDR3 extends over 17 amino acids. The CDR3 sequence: CASSLSPPGQASYEQYF. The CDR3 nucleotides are TGCGCCAGCAGCCTTTCCCCCCCGGGACAGGCTTCCTACGAGCAGTACTTC.

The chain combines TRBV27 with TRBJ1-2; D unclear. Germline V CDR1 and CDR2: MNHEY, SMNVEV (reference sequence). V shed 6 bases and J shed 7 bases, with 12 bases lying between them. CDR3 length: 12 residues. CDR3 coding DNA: TGTGCCAGCAGCCGCGGGATGGGTGGCTACACCTTC. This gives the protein CASSRGMGGYTF.

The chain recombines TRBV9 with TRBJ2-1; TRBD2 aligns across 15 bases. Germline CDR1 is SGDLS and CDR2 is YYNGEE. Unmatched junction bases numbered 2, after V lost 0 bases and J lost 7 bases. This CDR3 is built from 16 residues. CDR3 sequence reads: CASSVAGTSGRNEQFF. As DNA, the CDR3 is TGTGCCAGCAGCGTAGCCGGGACTAGCGGGAGGAATGAGCAGTTCTTC.

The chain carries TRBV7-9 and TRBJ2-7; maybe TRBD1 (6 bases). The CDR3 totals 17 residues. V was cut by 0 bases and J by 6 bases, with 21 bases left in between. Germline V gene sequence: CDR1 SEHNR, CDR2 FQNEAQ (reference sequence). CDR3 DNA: TGTGCCAGCAGCTTAGCGGGGGCGGGTTTTCTAGAACCCGAGCAGTACTTC. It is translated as CASSLAGAGFLEPEQYF. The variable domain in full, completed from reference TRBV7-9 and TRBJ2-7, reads DTGVSQNPRHKITKRGQNVTFRCDPISEHNRLYWYRQTLGQGPEFLTYFQNEAQLEKSRLLSDRFSAERPKGSFSTLEIQRTEQGDSAMYLCASSLAGAGFLEPEQYFGPGTRLTVT.

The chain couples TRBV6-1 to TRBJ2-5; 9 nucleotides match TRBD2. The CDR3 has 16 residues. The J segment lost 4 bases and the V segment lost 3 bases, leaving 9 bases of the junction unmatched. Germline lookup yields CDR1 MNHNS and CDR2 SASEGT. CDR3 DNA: TGTGCCAGCAGTGACCCCGGGGTAGCGGGAGTAGAGACCCAGTACTTC. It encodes CASSDPGVAGVETQYF.

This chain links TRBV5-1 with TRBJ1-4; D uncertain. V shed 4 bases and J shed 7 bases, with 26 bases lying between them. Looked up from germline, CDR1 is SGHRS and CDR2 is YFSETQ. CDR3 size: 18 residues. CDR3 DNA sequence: TGCGCCAGCAGCGAGAGCCCCGGGAGACAAAAGGGAGGTGAAAAACTGTTTTTT. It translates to CASSESPGRQKGGEKLFF.

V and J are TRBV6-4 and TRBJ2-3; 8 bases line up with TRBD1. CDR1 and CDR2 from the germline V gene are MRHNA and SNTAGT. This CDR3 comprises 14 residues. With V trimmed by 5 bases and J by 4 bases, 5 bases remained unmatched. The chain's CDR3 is CASSTGTGSDTQYF. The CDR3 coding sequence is TGTGCCAGCAGTACCGGGACAGGTTCAGATACGCAGTATTTT.

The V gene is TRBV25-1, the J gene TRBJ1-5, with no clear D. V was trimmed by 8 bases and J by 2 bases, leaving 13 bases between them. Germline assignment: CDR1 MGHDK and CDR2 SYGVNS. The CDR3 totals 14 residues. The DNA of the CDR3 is TGTGCCAGCCCCTTCTGGGCAGGCAATCAGCCCCAGCATTTT. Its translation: CASPFWAGNQPQHF.

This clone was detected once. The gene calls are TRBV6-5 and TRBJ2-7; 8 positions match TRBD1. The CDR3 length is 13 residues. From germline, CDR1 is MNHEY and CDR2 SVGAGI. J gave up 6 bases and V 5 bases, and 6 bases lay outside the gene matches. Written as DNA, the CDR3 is TGTGCCAGCAGTCTCGGACAGGGTCCCGAGCAGTACTTC. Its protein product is CASSLGQGPEQYF.

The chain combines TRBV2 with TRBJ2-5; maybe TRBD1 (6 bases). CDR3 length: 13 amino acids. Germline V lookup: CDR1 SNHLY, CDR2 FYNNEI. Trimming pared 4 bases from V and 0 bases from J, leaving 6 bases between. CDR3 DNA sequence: TGTGCCAGCAGTGGGACAGACCAAGAGACCCAGTACTTC. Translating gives CASSGTDQETQYF.

Written as DNA, the CDR3 is TGTGCCAGCAGTCCGACAGGTTCTGGGGAGCAGTACTTC. It is translated as CASSPTGSGEQYF. This rearrangement joins TRBV6-5 to TRBJ2-7; perhaps TRBD1 as D (6 bases). The CDR3 runs to 13 residues. Germline loops: CDR1 MNHEY, CDR2 SVGAGI. Trimming took off 5 bases at V and 7 bases at J, with 15 bases between the two ends.